The clone carrying this T cell receptor (beta chain) was counted at least ten times. Its antigen is still unknown. Using a J-beta primer mix together with a sample-barcoded 5' primer, a second PCR was run for about 6 to 11 cycles. TCRdb re-called the 5' RACE reads with MiXCR, one entry per CDR3 protein. The sample lists some 1.6 million distinct CDR3 sequences, roughly 32% seen once, with approximately 11% in the top ten. This sample was included in a study of blood T cells in healthy people across ages. Study conclusions and caveats: Long-lived and aged donors differed, with more naive CD4+ cells and higher diversity in the long-lived. While age rose, TCR beta diversity per million T cells dropped in a roughly linear way. With donor CMV status unknown, expanded clonotype changes were possibly confounded.

Trimming took 7 bases from V and 6 from J, leaving 19 bases between them. This CDR3 is 13 amino acids long. Germline V gene sequence: CDR1 SQVTM, CDR2 ANQGSEA. For every donor, a draw yielded ten milliliters of peripheral blood. Material for sequencing was blood. The chain is built from TRBV29-1 and TRBJ2-7; tentative D call: TRBD2 (5 bases). The clonotype was recovered from a young woman in good health. CDR3 sequence reads: CSAIEGLFTEQYF. The CDR3 DNA follows: TGCAGCGCCATAGAGGGCCTCTTCACCGAGCAGTACTTC.